This TCR beta chain was observed in a study of T cell changes during pregnancy in multiple sclerosis. Profiled with immunoSEQ multiplex PCR; TCRdb holds only in-frame clones, not every one. This sample carries about 51,000 clones, approximately 93% of them seen once, and the ten largest clones take around 1.9%. The CDR3 is made up of 14 amino acids. The V and J ends lost 10 bases and 6 bases, in that order; junction bases with no gene match: 4. Looked up from germline, CDR1 is LNHDA and CDR2 is SQIVND (reference sequence). The sample was peripheral blood, taken in the second trimester of pregnancy. This TCR was recovered from a female donor with multiple sclerosis, enrolled in a pregnancy study. The V gene is TRBV19, the J gene TRBJ2-2; the match to TRBD2 covers 14 bases. The CDR3 DNA follows: TGTGCCACCCGACTAGCGGGAGGGCCCGGGGAGCTGTTTTTT. Translation gives CATRLAGGPGELFF.